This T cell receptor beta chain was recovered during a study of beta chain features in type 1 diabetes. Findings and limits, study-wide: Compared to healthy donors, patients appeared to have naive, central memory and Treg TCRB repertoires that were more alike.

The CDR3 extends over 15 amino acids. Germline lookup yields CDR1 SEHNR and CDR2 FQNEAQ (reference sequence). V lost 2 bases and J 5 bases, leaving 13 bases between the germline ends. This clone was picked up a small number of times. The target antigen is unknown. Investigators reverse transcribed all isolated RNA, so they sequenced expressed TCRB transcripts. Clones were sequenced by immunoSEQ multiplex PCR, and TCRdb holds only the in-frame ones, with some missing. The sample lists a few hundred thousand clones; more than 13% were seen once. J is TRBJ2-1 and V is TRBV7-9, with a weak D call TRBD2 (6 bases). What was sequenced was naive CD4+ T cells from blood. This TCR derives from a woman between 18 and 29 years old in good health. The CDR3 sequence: CASSLREKLNNEQFF. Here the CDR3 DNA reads TGTGCCAGCAGCTTACGGGAGAAACTGAACAATGAGCAGTTCTTC.